The source of this T cell receptor (beta chain) is a study of tumor-infiltrating lymphocytes in primary liver carcinoma (dated by TCRdb to 2017 to 2019). Describing the broader study: Surgical resection was performed in China between late 2015 and March 2016 on about five patients with histopathologically diagnosed primary liver carcinoma. TCRbeta repertoire sequencing covered approximately 35 specimens from 5 patients: 25 tumor regions, 5 adjacent noncancerous liver tissues and 5 peripheral blood samples. Samples yielded roughly 3.5 to 7.13 million productive TCRbeta reads; read depth did not differ significantly between tissue types. TCRbeta repertoire sequencing, expression microarrays and whole-exome sequencing were combined in the study across five regions of each liver tumor, with adjacent normal tissue and blood also included. The five patients, three men and two women aged 30 to 69 years, had hepatocellular carcinoma (four) or combined HCC and intrahepatic cholangiocarcinoma (one). Tumors of the five patients were stage T1-T3 N0M0 with maximum diameters of about 4.2 to 10 cm. Reproducibility between technical replicate repertoires was high, with correlation coefficients above 0.98 and mean shared-clone rates about 0.9.

This clonotype was seen just once. The antigen it binds to is not known. One base away lies a much larger clone, so this may be a sequencing read error. RNA from unsorted whole blood was extracted with TRIzol reagent, and germline DNA was obtained with the DNeasy Blood & Tissue kit. At the time of sampling, the patients had chronic HBV infection and had not received any treatment. Around 4 milliliters of peripheral blood were collected into K2EDTA tubes before surgery. Broad study findings and their caveats: Compared with blood, tumors had a significantly larger share of the repertoire taken up by the top 250 clones (p = 0.039). Comparison of CD4+ and CD8+ T cell repertoires was precluded by the use of bulk unsorted samples. Because sequencing covered only the TCR beta chain and unpaired alpha chains were not captured, true repertoire diversity is likely underestimated. Pairs of tumor regions showed greater repertoire overlap (mean around 36%) than tumor-adjacent pairs (17%) or tumor-blood pairs (around 15%), which is consistent with antigen-driven expansion. Only a few patients were included in the study, and the authors note that the findings should be validated in a larger study.

Taken from cysteine to phenylalanine, the CDR3 has 18 residues. Solely the CDR3 DNA is kept, with 54 bases framed from the first base. Per the germline V gene, MGHRA is the CDR1 and YSYEKL is the CDR2. V is shortened by 1 base, J by 0 bases, and the region joining them spans 17 bases. TCRbeta-specific cDNA was reverse-transcribed from 500 ng total RNA using a constant-region primer and ProtoScript II reverse transcriptase. Construction of the TCRbeta libraries relied on three nested rounds of multiplex PCR, following a slightly modified ARM-PCR procedure. Each of the first two PCR rounds ran for approximately 10 cycles and used multiplex TRBV1-TRBV30 forward primers together with a Cbeta reverse primer. Sample barcodes and Illumina adapters were attached in a final 25-cycle PCR using Deep VentR polymerase. Before sequencing, amplicons of 200-500 bp were gel-purified using a QIAquick gel extraction kit. The TCRbeta amplicons were sequenced with 250-bp paired-end reads on an Illumina HiSeq 2500. The source study handled its data this way. To recover full CDR3 sequences, reads were quality-trimmed using Trimmomatic v0.33 and paired reads were then merged using FLASH v1.2.11. V, D and J germline segments were assigned to the rearranged TCRbeta sequences by MiGEC v1.2.1b. VDJtools v1.0.0 computed clonotype statistics and Shannon-Wiener diversity indices. Except for diversity analysis, only each sample's 250 most abundant clonotypes were used in subsequent analyses to reduce sampling bias. TCRdb handled the public reads itself, with Q25 trimming in fastp and clone calling in MiXCR, and kept productive beta chains. Every distinct CDR3 protein forms one entry, paired with its most common genes and DNA. These V and J calls are TCRdb output, not the study's own analysis. For this sample there are 300,000 to 400,000 distinct CDR3 sequences; more than 55% appear just once. The ten top clones hold roughly 9% of the sample.

This sequence was found in a man aged 35-49 years with primary liver carcinoma and hepatitis B virus infection. Recombination connected TRBV4-1 to TRBJ2-3, with a tentative D gene TRBD1 over 6 matching bases. Sequencing was done on a sample of peripheral blood. The DNA sequence follows: TGCGCCAGCAGCCAAGGGGTAATAGGACAGCGCAGCACAGATACGCAGTATTTT. This encodes CASSQGVIGQRSTDTQYF.